The T cell receptor (beta chain) under discussion was sequenced for a study of cytomegalovirus exposure and HLA in healthy donors. Study conclusions and caveats: Segments of the TCR beta V type were, in most cases, productive about 87% or about 30% of the time in an earlier analysis.

Researchers ran the PCR with 60 Vbeta and 13 Jbeta primers. Profiled with immunoSEQ multiplex PCR; TCRdb holds only in-frame clones, not every one. The table lists around 68,000 clones, around 75% of them singletons. As concerns this clone: Its antigen is undetermined.

CDR3 size: 15 residues. Germline-derived CDR1 and CDR2 are MDHEN and SYDVKM. V shed 4 bases and J 7 bases; nucleotides not matched to a gene: 7. This rearrangement joins TRBV28 to TRBJ2-1; 10 nucleotides line up with TRBD2. The sequenced material came from PBMCs. This receptor was obtained from a woman under 40 in good health and CMV-seropositive. The CDR3 DNA is TGTGCCAGCAGTTCACCGGGACTAGCGAGTAATGAGCAGTTCTTC. Translating gives CASSSPGLASNEQFF.